This note documents a single TCR beta chain sequence. Germline CDR1 WSHSY, CDR2 SAAADI. The CDR3 consists of 15 residues. Trimming took 6 bases from V and 8 from J; bases not matched to a gene: 11. The entry originates in a study of shared clonotypes between healthy human individuals. Study at large: CD4 naive cells filled three plates per donor, CD4 memory three, CD8 naive two and CD8 memory one.

Assay: immunoSEQ multiplex PCR; the TCRdb copy retains only in-frame clones and omits some. The profile shows some 580,000 clones, 95% to 98% of them singletons. The naive CD8 population came from CD45RO-negative cells selected for CCR7, without terminally differentiated effector memory CD45RA+ cells. Each of the donors was a healthy adult who was HIV-negative and had not had a recent acute infection or vaccination. The sequence was collected from a man aged 30 to 45 in good health. V gene TRBV10-2 combines with J gene TRBJ2-1; 9 bases agree with TRBD2. Sequencing used naive CD8+ T cells sorted from blood. The CDR3 DNA sequence: TGCGCCAGCAGGTGGGATAGCGGGAGATGGTATGAGCAGTTCTTC. Encoded protein: CASRWDSGRWYEQFF.